These 31 T cell receptor beta chains were all obtained from the same sample, sequenced in a study of blood T cell repertoires in COVID-19. Repertoires were generated with immunoSEQ multiplex PCR, while TCRdb's copy carries only in-frame clones and drops some. The data show some 130,000 clones, roughly 84% seen once. The sequencing sample was made of peripheral blood. The receptor source for this set is a woman older than 75 with acute or convalescent COVID-19.

The rearrangement uses TRBV5-8 and TRBJ2-1; the D gene is possibly TRBD2 (6 bases). Germline V CDR1 and CDR2: SGHTS, YDEGEE. The CDR3 contains 15 residues. V gave up 0 bases and J gave up 3 bases, with 10 bases separating them. This CDR3 reads CASSLGGGSYNEQFF. CDR3 in DNA: TGTGCCAGCAGCTTGGGTGGGGGGAGCTACAATGAGCAGTTCTTC.

The rearrangement uses TRBV3-1 (or the pseudogene TRBV3-2) and TRBJ1-2; D is possibly TRBD1 (5 bases). The V gene lost 0 bases and the J gene lost 6 bases, with 14 bases spanning the gap. Per germline, CDR1 LGHDT and CDR2 YNNKEL (reference sequence). The CDR3 extends over 15 amino acids. The CDR3 sequence: CASSQDWQGGNGYTF. CDR3 coding DNA: TGTGCCAGCAGCCAAGATTGGCAGGGCGGTAATGGCTACACCTTC.

J is TRBJ2-1 and V is TRBV15; D is perhaps TRBD2 (5 bases). Germline V lookup: CDR1 LNHNV, CDR2 YYDKDF (reference sequence). The CDR3 runs 15 residues. Trimming took off 0 bases at V and 0 bases at J, with 6 bases between the two ends. In DNA form, the CDR3 reads TGTGCCACCAGCAGAGATGAGGGCTCCTACAATGAGCAGTTCTTC. Translated: CATSRDEGSYNEQFF.

This clone was detected a few times. This chain links TRBV2 with TRBJ2-3; TRBD1 matches at 8 bases. There are 15 residues in the CDR3. The V gene's germline CDR1 is SNHLY and CDR2 FYNNEI. V lost 5 bases to trimming and J lost 2 bases; unmatched junction nucleotides: 6. The DNA of the CDR3 is TGTGCCAGCAGTCCGACAGGGGTCCTCACAGATACGCAGTATTTT. It specifies CASSPTGVLTDTQYF.

The chain carries TRBV11-2 and TRBJ2-3; 9 bases are shared with TRBD2. Germline lookup yields CDR1 SGHAT and CDR2 FQNNGV. This CDR3 has 16 residues. Losses at the gene ends were 1 base for V and 2 bases for J; bases not matched to a gene: 4. The CDR3 coding sequence is TGTGCCAGCAGCTTAGTTCTAGCGGGACTCACAGATACGCAGTATTTT. Protein: CASSLVLAGLTDTQYF.

The chain uses TRBV5-6 and TRBJ1-6, with 7 bases lining up with TRBD1. CDR1 is SGHDT, CDR2 YYEEEE, per germline. V was clipped by 5 bases and J by 8 bases; unmatched bases: 7. This CDR3 spans 14 amino acids. The chain's CDR3 is CASRSGTVDSPLHF. The CDR3 region has the DNA TGTGCCAGCAGGTCCGGGACAGTCGATTCACCCCTCCACTTT. The entire variable domain, with the rest obtained from reference TRBV5-6 and TRBJ1-6, is as follows: DAGVTQSPTHLIKTRGQQVTLRCSPKSGHDTVSWYQQALGQGPQFIFQYYEEEERQRGNFPDRFSGHQFPNYSSELNVNALLLGDSALYLCASRSGTVDSPLHFGNGTRLTVT.

The V gene is TRBV5-4, the J gene TRBJ2-1; 7 nucleotides agree with TRBD2. The CDR3 sequence is 17 residues long. Germline assignment: CDR1 SGHNT and CDR2 YYREEE (reference sequence). The ends lost 0 bases at V and 7 bases at J; junction bases unmatched: 13. For the CDR3, the DNA is TGTGCCAGCAGCTTGGGTTCGTGGGCGGGGGTTAAGAATGAGCAGTTCTTC. This encodes CASSLGSWAGVKNEQFF.

The rearrangement uses TRBV27 and TRBJ2-2; the D is unclear. This CDR3 comprises 12 residues. V dropped 8 bases and J dropped 1 base, with 5 bases sitting between them. From germline, CDR1 is MNHEY and CDR2 SMNVEV (reference sequence). This chain's CDR3 is CASSRNTGELFF. In DNA form, the CDR3 reads TGTGCCAGCTCCAGGAACACCGGGGAGCTGTTTTTT.

This chain joins TRBV7-2 and TRBJ2-1, with D perhaps TRBD2 (6 bases). The V and J ends lost 7 bases and 7 bases respectively, with 20 bases between them. The germline CDR1 and CDR2 sequences are SGHTA and FQGNSA. This CDR3 has 15 amino acids. CDR3 bases: TGTGCCAGCATCCCCTTGGGCGGGGTGGCAAATGAGCAGTTCTTC. This sequence encodes CASIPLGGVANEQFF.

This clone was seen only a few times. This chain connects TRBV4-3 to TRBJ2-2; D possibly corresponds to TRBD1 (5 bases). The CDR3 consists of 13 residues. The germline V and J ends were trimmed by 3 bases and 7 bases, with 9 bases remaining between them. In germline, CDR1 is LGHNA, CDR2 YSLEER. CDR3 DNA sequence: TGCGCCAGCAGCCAGGCCAGGGACGGGGAGCTGTTTTTT. The encoded protein is CASSQARDGELFF.

The V and J genes are TRBV20-1 and TRBJ2-1; 11 bases match TRBD1. Germline V gene sequence: CDR1 DFQATT, CDR2 SNEGSKA (reference sequence). This CDR3 has 16 amino acids. V was clipped by 3 bases and J by 6 bases; unmatched bases: 10. In DNA form, the CDR3 reads TGCAGTGCTAGTGCTCTGAGGGGACAGGGGGGCAATGAGCAGTTCTTC. It encodes CSASALRGQGGNEQFF.

This chain uses TRBV20-1 with TRBJ2-7, with 7 bases lining up with TRBD2. This CDR3 is 14 amino acids long. The germline V gene has CDR1 DFQATT and CDR2 SNEGSKA (reference sequence). V shed 3 bases, J shed 0 bases, and the junction held 5 bases outside the gene matches. The CDR3 spells CSASSGFGSYEQYF. CDR3 coding DNA: TGCAGTGCTAGTAGCGGGTTCGGCTCCTACGAGCAGTACTTC.

J is TRBJ1-2 and V is TRBV12-3 or TRBV12-4, with TRBD1 matching over 8 bases. Trimming took 5 bases from V and 8 from J; bases not matched to a gene: 4. There are 12 residues in the CDR3. The CDR3 DNA reads as TGTGCCAGCAGTAGGACAGGGCGCGGCTACACCTTC. Translating gives CASSRTGRGYTF.

The V and J genes are TRBV6-5 and TRBJ1-2, with TRBD1 as a possible D gene (5 bases). The CDR3 contains 14 residues. CDR1 and CDR2 (germline): MNHEY, SVGAGI. V was shortened by 6 bases and J by 4 bases, with 15 bases between the two germline ends. CDR3 sequence: CASREGNQGYGYTF. Here the CDR3 DNA reads TGTGCCAGCAGGGAGGGGAATCAAGGCTATGGCTACACCTTC.

The V gene is TRBV4-3, the J gene TRBJ1-1; 8 nucleotides line up with TRBD1. The V and J ends lost 3 bases and 11 bases, in that order; junction bases with no gene match: 11. The length of the CDR3 is 14 residues. Germline loops: CDR1 LGHNA, CDR2 YSLEER. The CDR3 here is CASSQDTGTGKAFF. The CDR3 region has the DNA TGCGCCAGCAGCCAGGACACCGGGACAGGCAAGGCTTTCTTT.

A few counts support this clone. This rearrangement joins TRBV4-3 to TRBJ1-4, with D hard to call. CDR1 LGHNA and CDR2 YSLEER come from the germline V gene. The V gene lost 1 base and the J gene lost 16 bases, with 16 bases spanning the gap. There are 13 residues in the CDR3. The DNA for the CDR3 is TGCGCCAGCAGCCAAGGGGTAGCCCAAGGAAGGTTTTTT. Protein product: CASSQGVAQGRFF.

V gene TRBV18 combines with J gene TRBJ2-1, with TRBD2 identical over 7 bases. The germline CDR1 and CDR2 sequences are KGHSH and LQKENI. The trim removed 1 base at V and 4 bases at J, leaving 7 bases unmatched. This CDR3 has 16 residues. The CDR3 reads CASSPQTSGMYNEQFF. CDR3 DNA: TGTGCCAGCTCACCACAAACCAGCGGGATGTACAATGAGCAGTTCTTC.

The chain recombines TRBV7-2 with TRBJ1-2, with 7 bases aligning to TRBD1. V lost 0 bases and J lost 5; bases outside the gene matches: 9. The CDR3 is 16 residues long. Germline V CDR1 and CDR2: SGHTA, FQGNSA. This CDR3 reads CASSLALGQTPYGYTF. CDR3 nucleotide sequence: TGTGCCAGCAGCTTAGCACTGGGACAGACCCCGTATGGCTACACCTTC.

V usage is TRBV10-3 and J usage is TRBJ2-5; TRBD1 is a possible D gene (5 bases). V lost 8 bases and J lost 2, with 9 bases in between. The CDR3 covers 12 residues. CDR1 and CDR2 (germline): ENHRY, SYGVKD. CDR3 DNA: TGTGCCATCTCGGCAGGGCAAGAGACCCAGTACTTC. It encodes CAISAGQETQYF.

The chain recombines TRBV7-9 with TRBJ2-4; 9 nucleotides line up with TRBD2. CDR1 SEHNR and CDR2 FQNEAQ come from the germline V gene (reference sequence). The CDR3 length is 16 residues. The V segment lost 3 bases and the J segment 6 bases; nucleotides outside the gene matches: 9. CDR3 protein: CASSLSVAGAANIQYF. For the CDR3, the DNA is TGTGCCAGCAGCTTGTCTGTAGCGGGAGCAGCAAACATTCAGTACTTC.

V is TRBV18 and J is TRBJ2-1; 9 positions match TRBD2. This CDR3 has 15 amino acids. The V gene end was trimmed by 2 bases and the J gene end by 6 bases; junction bases not matched to a gene: 5. Germline CDR1 and CDR2: KGHSH and LQKENI. CDR3 sequence reads: CASSPGGGRANEQFF. The CDR3 DNA reads TGTGCCAGCTCACCAGGTGGCGGGAGGGCCAATGAGCAGTTCTTC.

The CDR3 nucleotides read TGTGCCAGCAGCGTAGATGGCAGTAGCACAGATACGCAGTATTTT. Its translation is CASSVDGSSTDTQYF. V gene TRBV9 combines with J gene TRBJ2-3; D remains unclear. The germline gives CDR1 SGDLS, CDR2 YYNGEE. The CDR3 has 15 amino acids. Trimming removed 0 bases from V and 0 bases from J, with 8 bases in between.

CDR3: CASSLSGRGRLGYTF. The CDR3 DNA reads as TGTGCCAGCAGTTTATCGGGCAGGGGGAGGTTGGGCTACACCTTC. This rearrangement joins TRBV27 to TRBJ1-2, with TRBD1 identical over 7 bases. The CDR3 extends over 15 amino acids. V was clipped by 0 bases and J by 8 bases; unmatched bases: 9. Germline V gives CDR1 MNHEY, CDR2 SMNVEV (reference sequence).

Here the CDR3 DNA reads TGTGCCAGCAGCATGAAACTAGCGGGAGTCGGCAATGAGCAGTTCTTC. Protein sequence: CASSMKLAGVGNEQFF. The chain has TRBV5-4 and TRBJ2-1, with 11 bases lining up with TRBD2. V lost 4 bases, J lost 6 bases, and 9 bases stayed unmatched. From germline, CDR1 is SGHNT and CDR2 YYREEE (reference sequence). The length of the CDR3 is 16 residues.

The chain recombines TRBV12-3 or TRBV12-4 with TRBJ2-7; D is perhaps TRBD1 (5 bases). This CDR3 is built from 13 residues. Trimming removed 0 bases at V and 8 bases at J, with 11 bases between. CDR3 region: CASSLAQGPKQYF. CDR3 bases: TGTGCCAGCAGTTTAGCGCAGGGTCCAAAGCAGTACTTC.

The chain employs TRBV2 and TRBJ1-2; 8 bases line up with TRBD1. Trimming cost V 4 bases and J 4 bases; bases outside gene matches: 5. The CDR3 runs to 14 residues. Germline-derived CDR1 and CDR2 are SNHLY and FYNNEI. CDR3 sequence (DNA): TGTGCCAGCAGTGGGGACAGGCTTTCCTATGGCTACACCTTC. As protein: CASSGDRLSYGYTF.

This chain joins TRBV7-2 and TRBJ2-1, with 8 bases aligning to TRBD1. Germline V gene lookup returns CDR1 SGHTA and CDR2 FQGNSA. There are 15 residues in the CDR3. The V gene end was trimmed by 4 bases and the J gene end by 9 bases; junction bases not matched to a gene: 11. The CDR3 protein is CASSSLGTGGSEQFF. CDR3 nucleotides: TGTGCCAGCAGCTCCTTGGGCACAGGGGGAAGTGAGCAGTTCTTC.

J is TRBJ1-1 and V is TRBV6-2 or TRBV6-3; 8 bases map to TRBD1. J was trimmed by 5 bases and V by 0 bases; bases with no gene match: 5. The CDR3 has 15 amino acids. Germline lookup yields CDR1 MNHEY and CDR2 SVGEGT. The CDR3 protein is CASSYSTGAGTEAFF. The DNA for the CDR3 is TGTGCCAGCAGTTACTCGACAGGGGCGGGGACTGAAGCTTTCTTT.

This chain joins TRBV3-1 (or the pseudogene TRBV3-2) and TRBJ1-3, with D possibly TRBD1 on 6 matching bases. The germline V gene has CDR1 LGHDT and CDR2 YNNKEL (reference sequence). V shed 5 bases and J shed 0 bases, with 11 bases lying between them. This CDR3 has 15 amino acids. The CDR3 DNA follows: TGTGCCAGCAGCTGCACAGGGAACTCTGGAAACACCATATATTTT. Encoded protein: CASSCTGNSGNTIYF.

The V and J genes are TRBV27 and TRBJ2-2, with TRBD2 identical over 8 bases. The germline CDR1 and CDR2 sequences are MNHEY and SMNVEV (reference sequence). V lost 5 bases to trimming and J lost 4 bases; unmatched junction nucleotides: 9. The length of the CDR3 is 16 residues. This chain's CDR3 is CASSLDGRGSTGELFF. CDR3 DNA sequence: TGTGCCAGCAGTCTGGACGGGAGGGGAAGCACCGGGGAGCTGTTTTTT.

The chain employs TRBV7-8 and TRBJ1-2; no definite D call. CDR3 length: 13 residues. Germline V gene lookup returns CDR1 SGHVS and CDR2 FQNEAQ. The ends were cut back, 1 base at V and 4 bases at J, with 7 bases in the middle. Here the CDR3 DNA reads TGTGCCAGCAGCTTAGGCGGCAGCTATGGCTACACCTTC. Protein product: CASSLGGSYGYTF.